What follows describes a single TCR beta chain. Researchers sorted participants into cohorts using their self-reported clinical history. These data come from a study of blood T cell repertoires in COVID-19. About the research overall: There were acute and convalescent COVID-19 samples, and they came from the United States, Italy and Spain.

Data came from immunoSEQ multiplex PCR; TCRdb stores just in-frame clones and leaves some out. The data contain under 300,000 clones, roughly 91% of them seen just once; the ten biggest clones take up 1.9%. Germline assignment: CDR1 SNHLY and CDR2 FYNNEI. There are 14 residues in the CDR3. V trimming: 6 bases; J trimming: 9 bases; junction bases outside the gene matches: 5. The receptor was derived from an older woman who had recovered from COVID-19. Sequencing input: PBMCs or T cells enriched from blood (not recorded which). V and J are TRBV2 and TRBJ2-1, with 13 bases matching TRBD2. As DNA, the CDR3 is TGTGCCAGCAGGGGTGGACTAGCGGGAGTTGAGCAGTTCTTC. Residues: CASRGGLAGVEQFF. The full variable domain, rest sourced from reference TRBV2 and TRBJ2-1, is EPEVTQTPSHQVTQMGQEVILRCVPISNHLYFYWYRQILGQKVEFLVSFYNNEISEKSEIFDDQFSVERPDGSNFTLKIRSTKLEDSAMYFCASRGGLAGVEQFFGPGTRLTVL.